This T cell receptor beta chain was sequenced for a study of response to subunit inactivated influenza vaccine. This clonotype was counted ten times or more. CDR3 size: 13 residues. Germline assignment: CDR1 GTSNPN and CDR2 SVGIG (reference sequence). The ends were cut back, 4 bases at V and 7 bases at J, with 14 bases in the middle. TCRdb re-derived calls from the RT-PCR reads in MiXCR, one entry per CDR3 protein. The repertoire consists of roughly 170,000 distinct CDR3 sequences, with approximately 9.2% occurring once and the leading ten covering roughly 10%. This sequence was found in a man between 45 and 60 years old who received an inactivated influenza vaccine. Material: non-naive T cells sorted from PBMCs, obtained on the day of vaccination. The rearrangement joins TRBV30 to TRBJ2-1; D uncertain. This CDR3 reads CAWIGPPRNEQFF. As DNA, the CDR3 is TGTGCCTGGATAGGCCCCCCTAGAAATGAGCAGTTCTTC.